The clone carrying this T cell receptor beta chain was seen a few times. Its antigen is not known. This CDR3 region has 13 residues. CDR1 and CDR2 (germline): MNHEY, SVGAGI. This record belongs to a study of cytomegalovirus exposure and HLA in healthy donors. The PCR contained 60 Vbeta and 13 Jbeta primers. The data were produced by immunoSEQ multiplex PCR, yet TCRdb's version contains in-frame clones alone and is incomplete. The sample lists roughly 110,000 clones, around 75% occurring once. Findings of the study overall: In an earlier analysis, about 87% or about 30%: the productive usage of most TCR beta V segments.

J is TRBJ2-5 and V is TRBV6-5, with 11 bases fitting TRBD2. TRBJ2-7 matches the DNA end more closely, so the J call is doubtful. The sequence derives from a male donor in good health and CMV-seropositive. Sample: PBMCs. CDR3 nucleotide sequence: TGTGCCAGCAGTGGGACTAGCGGCTACGAGCAGTACTTC. As protein: CASSGTSGYEQYF.